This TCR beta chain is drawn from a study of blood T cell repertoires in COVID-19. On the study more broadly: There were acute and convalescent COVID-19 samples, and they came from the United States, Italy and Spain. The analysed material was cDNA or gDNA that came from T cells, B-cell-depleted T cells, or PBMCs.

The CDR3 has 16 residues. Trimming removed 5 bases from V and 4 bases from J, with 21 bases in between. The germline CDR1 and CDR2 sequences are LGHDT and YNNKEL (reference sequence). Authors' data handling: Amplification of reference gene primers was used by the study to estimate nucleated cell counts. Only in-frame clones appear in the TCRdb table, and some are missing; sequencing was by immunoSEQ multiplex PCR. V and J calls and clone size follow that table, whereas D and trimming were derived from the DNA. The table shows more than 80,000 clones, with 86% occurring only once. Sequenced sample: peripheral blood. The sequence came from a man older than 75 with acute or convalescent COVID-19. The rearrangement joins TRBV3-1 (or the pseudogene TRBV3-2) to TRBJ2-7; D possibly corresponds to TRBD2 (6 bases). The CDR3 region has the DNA TGTGCCAGCAGCGAGTCGGGGGTCAACCCGGCGTACGAGCAGTACTTC. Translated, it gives CASSESGVNPAYEQYF.